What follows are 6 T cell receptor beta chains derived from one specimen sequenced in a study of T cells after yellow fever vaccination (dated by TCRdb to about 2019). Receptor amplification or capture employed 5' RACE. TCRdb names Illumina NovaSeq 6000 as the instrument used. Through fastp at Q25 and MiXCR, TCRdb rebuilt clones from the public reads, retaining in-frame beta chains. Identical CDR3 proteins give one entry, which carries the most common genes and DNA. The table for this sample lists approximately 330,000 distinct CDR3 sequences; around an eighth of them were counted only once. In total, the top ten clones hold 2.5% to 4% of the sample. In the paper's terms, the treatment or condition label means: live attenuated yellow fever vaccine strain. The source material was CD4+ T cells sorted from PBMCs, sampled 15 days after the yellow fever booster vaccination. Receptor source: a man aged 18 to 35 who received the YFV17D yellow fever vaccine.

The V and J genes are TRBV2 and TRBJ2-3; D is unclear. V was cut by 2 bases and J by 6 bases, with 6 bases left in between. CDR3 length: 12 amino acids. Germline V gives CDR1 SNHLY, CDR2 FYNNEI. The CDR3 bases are TGTGCCAGCAGTGAAAATAGGGATACGCAGTATTTT. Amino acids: CASSENRDTQYF.

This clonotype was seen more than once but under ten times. CDR3 in amino acids: CASSSIPRQGQSVKEKLFF. In nucleotides, the CDR3 is TGCGCCAGCAGCTCCATCCCGAGACAGGGTCAATCAGTGAAGGAAAAACTGTTTTTT. V and J are TRBV5-1 and TRBJ1-4; 7 bases align to TRBD1. The CDR3 is 19 residues long. In germline, CDR1 is SGHRS, CDR2 YFSETQ. The V segment lost 3 bases and the J segment 8 bases; nucleotides outside the gene matches: 22.

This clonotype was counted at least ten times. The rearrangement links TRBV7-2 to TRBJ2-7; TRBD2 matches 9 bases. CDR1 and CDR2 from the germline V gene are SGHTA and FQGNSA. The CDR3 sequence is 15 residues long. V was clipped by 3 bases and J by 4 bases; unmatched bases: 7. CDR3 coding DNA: TGTGCCAGCAGCTTTAGCCCTAGCGGGGAATACGAGCAGTACGTC. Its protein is CASSFSPSGEYEQYV.

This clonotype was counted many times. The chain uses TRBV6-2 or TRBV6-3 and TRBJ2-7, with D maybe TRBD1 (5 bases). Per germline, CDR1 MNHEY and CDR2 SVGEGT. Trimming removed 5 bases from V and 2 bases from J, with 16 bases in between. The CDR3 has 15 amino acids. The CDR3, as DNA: TGTGCCAGCAGTCAAACAGGAGTTTTTCCCTACGAGCAGTACTTC. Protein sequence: CASSQTGVFPYEQYF.

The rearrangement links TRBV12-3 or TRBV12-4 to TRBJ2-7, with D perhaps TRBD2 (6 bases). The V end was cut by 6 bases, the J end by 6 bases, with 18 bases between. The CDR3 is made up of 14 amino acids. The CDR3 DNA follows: TGTGCCAGCAGCCGGGGACTGGGATTGGCCGAGCAGTACGTC. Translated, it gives CASSRGLGLAEQYV.

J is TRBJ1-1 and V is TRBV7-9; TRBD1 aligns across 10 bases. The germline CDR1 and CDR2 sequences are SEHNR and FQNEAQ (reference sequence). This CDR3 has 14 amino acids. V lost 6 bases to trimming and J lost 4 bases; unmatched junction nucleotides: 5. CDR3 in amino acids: CASRGQGGRTEAFF. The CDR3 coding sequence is TGTGCCAGCAGAGGACAGGGGGGTCGCACTGAAGCTTTCTTT.